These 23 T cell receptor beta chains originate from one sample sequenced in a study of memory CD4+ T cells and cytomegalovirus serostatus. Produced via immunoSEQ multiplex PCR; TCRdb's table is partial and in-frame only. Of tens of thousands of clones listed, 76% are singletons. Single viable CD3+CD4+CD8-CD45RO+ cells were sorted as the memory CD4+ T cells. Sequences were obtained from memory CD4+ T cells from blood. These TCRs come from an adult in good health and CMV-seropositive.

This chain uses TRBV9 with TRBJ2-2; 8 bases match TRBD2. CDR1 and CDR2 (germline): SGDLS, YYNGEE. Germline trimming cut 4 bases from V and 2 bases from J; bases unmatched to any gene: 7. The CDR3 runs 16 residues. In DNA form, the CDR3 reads TGTGCCAGCAGCCGGGAGGGGGGGCTAAACACCGGGGAGCTGTTTTTT. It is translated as CASSREGGLNTGELFF.

The CDR3 loop reads CACPLGAGELFF. The DNA of the CDR3 is TGTGCCTGCCCATTGGGTGCCGGGGAGCTGTTTTTT. This sequence joins TRBV30 and TRBJ2-2; D unclear. V lost 6 bases and J 6 bases, leaving 11 bases between the germline ends. Germline lookup yields CDR1 GTSNPN and CDR2 SVGIG (reference sequence). CDR3 length: 12 amino acids.

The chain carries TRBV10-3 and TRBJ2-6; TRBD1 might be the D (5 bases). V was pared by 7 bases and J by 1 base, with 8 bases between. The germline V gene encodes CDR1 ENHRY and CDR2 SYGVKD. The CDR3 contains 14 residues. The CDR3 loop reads CAIKGSSGANVLTF. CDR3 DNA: TGTGCCATCAAGGGGTCTTCTGGGGCCAACGTCCTGACTTTC.

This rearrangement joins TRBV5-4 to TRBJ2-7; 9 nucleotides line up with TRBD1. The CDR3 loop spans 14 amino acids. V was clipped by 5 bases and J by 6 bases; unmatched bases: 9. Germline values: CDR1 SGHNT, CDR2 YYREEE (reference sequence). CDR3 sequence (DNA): TGTGCCAGCAGAAAAGACAGGGGGTATGGCGAGCAGTACTTC. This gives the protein CASRKDRGYGEQYF.

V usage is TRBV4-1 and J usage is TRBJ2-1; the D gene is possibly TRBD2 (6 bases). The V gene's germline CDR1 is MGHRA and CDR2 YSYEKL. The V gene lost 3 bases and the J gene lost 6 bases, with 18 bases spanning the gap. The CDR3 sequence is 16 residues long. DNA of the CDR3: TGCGCCAGCAGCCACCCTAGGGCTAGCGTGGGCAATGAGCAGTTCTTC. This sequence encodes CASSHPRASVGNEQFF.

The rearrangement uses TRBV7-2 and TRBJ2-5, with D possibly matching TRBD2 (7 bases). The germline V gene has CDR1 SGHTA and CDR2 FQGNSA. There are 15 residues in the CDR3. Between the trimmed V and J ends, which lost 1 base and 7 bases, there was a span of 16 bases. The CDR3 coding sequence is TGTGCCAGCAGCTTAGGCGGGGGCTCTCGAAGGACCCAGTACTTC. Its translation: CASSLGGGSRRTQYF.

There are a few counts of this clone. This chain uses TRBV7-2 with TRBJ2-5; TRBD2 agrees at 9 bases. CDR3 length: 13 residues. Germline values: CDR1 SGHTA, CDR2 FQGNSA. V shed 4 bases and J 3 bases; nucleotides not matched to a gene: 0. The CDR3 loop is CASSSSGKETQYF. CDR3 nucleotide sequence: TGTGCCAGCAGCTCTAGCGGGAAAGAGACCCAGTACTTC. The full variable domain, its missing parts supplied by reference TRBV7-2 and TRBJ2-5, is GAGVSQSPSNKVTEKGKDVELRCDPISGHTALYWYRQSLGQGLEFLIYFQGNSAPDKSGLPSDRFSAERTGGSVSTLTIQRTQQEDSAVYLCASSSSGKETQYFGPGTRLLVL.

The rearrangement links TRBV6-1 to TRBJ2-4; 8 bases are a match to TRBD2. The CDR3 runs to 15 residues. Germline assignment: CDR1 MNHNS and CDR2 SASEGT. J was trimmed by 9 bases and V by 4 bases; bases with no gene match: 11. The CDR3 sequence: CASSVRGGNDGIQYF. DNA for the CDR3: TGTGCCAGCAGTGTCCGGGGGGGAAACGACGGCATTCAGTACTTC.

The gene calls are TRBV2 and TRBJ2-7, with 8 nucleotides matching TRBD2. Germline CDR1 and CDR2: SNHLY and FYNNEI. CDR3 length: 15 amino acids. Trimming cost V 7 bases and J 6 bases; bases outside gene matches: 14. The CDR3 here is CASTDGTRVSGEQYF. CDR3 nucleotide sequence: TGTGCCAGCACCGACGGGACTAGGGTTTCGGGCGAGCAGTACTTC.

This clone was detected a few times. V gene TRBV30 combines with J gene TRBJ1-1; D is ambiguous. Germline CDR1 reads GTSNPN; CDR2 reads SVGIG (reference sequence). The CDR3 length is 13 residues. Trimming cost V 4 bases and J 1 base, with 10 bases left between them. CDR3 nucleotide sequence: TGTGCCTGGACCCCGTGGGAGAACACTGAAGCTTTCTTT. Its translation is CAWTPWENTEAFF.

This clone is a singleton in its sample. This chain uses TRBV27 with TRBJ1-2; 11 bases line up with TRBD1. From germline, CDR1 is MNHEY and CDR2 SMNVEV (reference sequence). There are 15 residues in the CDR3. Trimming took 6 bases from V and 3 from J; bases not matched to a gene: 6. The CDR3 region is CASRPGQGGHYGYTF. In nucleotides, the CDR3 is TGTGCCAGCAGACCGGGACAGGGGGGTCACTATGGCTACACCTTC.

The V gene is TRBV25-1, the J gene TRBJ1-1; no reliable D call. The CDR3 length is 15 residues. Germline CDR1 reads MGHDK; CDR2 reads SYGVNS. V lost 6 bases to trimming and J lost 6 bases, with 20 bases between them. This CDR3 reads CASRRRETPDAEAFF. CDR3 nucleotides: TGTGCCAGCAGGAGGCGTGAGACACCTGACGCTGAAGCTTTCTTT.

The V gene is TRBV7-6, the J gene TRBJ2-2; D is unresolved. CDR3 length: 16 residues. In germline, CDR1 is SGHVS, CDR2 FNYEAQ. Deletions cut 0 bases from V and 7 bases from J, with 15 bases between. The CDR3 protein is CASSLALGRTYGELFF. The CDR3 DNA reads TGTGCCAGCAGCTTAGCGCTTGGACGGACCTACGGGGAGCTGTTTTTT. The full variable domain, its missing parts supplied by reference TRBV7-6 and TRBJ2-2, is GAGVSQSPRYKVTKRGQDVALRCDPISGHVSLYWYRQALGQGPEFLTYFNYEAQQDKSGLPNDRFSAERPEGSISTLTIQRTEQRDSAMYRCASSLALGRTYGELFFGEGSRLTVL.

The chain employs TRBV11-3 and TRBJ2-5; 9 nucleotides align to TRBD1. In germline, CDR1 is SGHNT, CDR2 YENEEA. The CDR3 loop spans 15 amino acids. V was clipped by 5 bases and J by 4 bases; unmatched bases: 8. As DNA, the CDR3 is TGTGCCAGCAGCGCCGGACAGGGGCGGGGAGAGACCCAGTACTTC. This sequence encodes CASSAGQGRGETQYF.

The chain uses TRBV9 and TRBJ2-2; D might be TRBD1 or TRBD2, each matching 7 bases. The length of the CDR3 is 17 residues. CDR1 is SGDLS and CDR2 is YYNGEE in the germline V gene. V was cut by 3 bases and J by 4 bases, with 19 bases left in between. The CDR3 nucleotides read TGTGCCAGCAGCGCCCCACATCAGGGGGGGTTCACCGGGGAGCTGTTTTTT. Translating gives CASSAPHQGGFTGELFF.

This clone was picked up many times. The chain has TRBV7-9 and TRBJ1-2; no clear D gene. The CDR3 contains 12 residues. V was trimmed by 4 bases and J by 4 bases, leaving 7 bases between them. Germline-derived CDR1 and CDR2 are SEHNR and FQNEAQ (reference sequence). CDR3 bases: TGTGCCAGCAGCTCCCCTACCTATGGCTACACCTTC. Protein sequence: CASSSPTYGYTF.

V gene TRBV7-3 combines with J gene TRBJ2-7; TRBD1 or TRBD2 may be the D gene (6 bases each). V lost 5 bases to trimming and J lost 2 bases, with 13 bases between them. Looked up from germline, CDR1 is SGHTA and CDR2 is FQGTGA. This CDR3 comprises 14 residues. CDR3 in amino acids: CASSTLGGPYEQYF. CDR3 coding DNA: TGTGCCAGCAGCACCCTGGGGGGCCCCTACGAGCAGTACTTC. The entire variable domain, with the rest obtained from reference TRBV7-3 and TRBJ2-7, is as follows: GAGVSQTPSNKVTEKGKYVELRCDPISGHTALYWYRQSLGQGPEFLIYFQGTGAADDSGLPNDRFFAVRPEGSVSTLKIQRTERGDSAVYLCASSTLGGPYEQYFGPGTRLTVT.

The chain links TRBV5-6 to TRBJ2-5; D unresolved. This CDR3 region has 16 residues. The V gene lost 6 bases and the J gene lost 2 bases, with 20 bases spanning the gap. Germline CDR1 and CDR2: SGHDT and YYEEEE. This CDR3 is CASTMFQYEFQETQYF. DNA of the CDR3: TGTGCCAGCACCATGTTCCAGTACGAATTTCAAGAGACCCAGTACTTC. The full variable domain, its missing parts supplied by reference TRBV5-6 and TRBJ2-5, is DAGVTQSPTHLIKTRGQQVTLRCSPKSGHDTVSWYQQALGQGPQFIFQYYEEEERQRGNFPDRFSGHQFPNYSSELNVNALLLGDSALYLCASTMFQYEFQETQYFGPGTRLLVL.

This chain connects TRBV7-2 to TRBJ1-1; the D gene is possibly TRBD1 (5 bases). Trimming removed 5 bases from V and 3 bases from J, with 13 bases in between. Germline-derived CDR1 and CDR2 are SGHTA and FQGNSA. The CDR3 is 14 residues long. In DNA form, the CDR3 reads TGTGCCAGCAGCCGAACTGGGGGGGACACTGAAGCTTTCTTT. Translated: CASSRTGGDTEAFF. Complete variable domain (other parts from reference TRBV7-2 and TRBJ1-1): GAGVSQSPSNKVTEKGKDVELRCDPISGHTALYWYRQSLGQGLEFLIYFQGNSAPDKSGLPSDRFSAERTGGSVSTLTIQRTQQEDSAVYLCASSRTGGDTEAFFGQGTRLTVV.

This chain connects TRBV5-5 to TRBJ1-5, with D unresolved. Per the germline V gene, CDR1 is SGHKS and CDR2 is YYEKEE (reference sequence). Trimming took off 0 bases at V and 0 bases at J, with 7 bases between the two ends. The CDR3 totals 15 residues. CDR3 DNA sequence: TGTGCCAGCAGCTTGGAAGGGAGTAGCAATCAGCCCCAGCATTTT. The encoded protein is CASSLEGSSNQPQHF. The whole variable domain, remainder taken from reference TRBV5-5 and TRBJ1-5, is DAGVTQSPTHLIKTRGQQVTLRCSPISGHKSVSWYQQVLGQGPQFIFQYYEKEERGRGNFPDRFSARQFPNYSSELNVNALLLGDSALYLCASSLEGSSNQPQHFGDGTRLSIL.

CDR3 DNA: TGTGCCAGCAGTACCCGACAGGTTGGCCACGAGCAGTACTTC. This gives the protein CASSTRQVGHEQYF. V is TRBV28 and J is TRBJ2-7; D perhaps matches TRBD1 (6 bases). The CDR3 is 14 amino acids. Germline V gene sequence: CDR1 MDHEN, CDR2 SYDVKM. Deletions cut 5 bases from V and 5 bases from J, with 16 bases between.

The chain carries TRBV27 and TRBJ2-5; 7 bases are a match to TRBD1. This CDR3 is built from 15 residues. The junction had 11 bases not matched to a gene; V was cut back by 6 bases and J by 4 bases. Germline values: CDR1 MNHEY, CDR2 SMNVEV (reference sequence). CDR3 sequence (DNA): TGTGCCAGCAGCTCCACCCGTCGGACAGGAGAGACCCAGTACTTC. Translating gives CASSSTRRTGETQYF.

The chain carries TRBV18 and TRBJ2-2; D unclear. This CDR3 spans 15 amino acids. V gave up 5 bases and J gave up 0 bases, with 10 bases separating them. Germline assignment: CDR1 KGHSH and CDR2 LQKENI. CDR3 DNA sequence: TGTGCCAGCTCATCAGTCCTCGCGAACACCGGGGAGCTGTTTTTT. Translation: CASSSVLANTGELFF.